Below are 30 T cell receptor beta chains sequenced from a single sample in a study of control samples from healthy donors and cancer patients. Using immunoSEQ multiplex PCR, the repertoire was profiled, and TCRdb retains in-frame clones only, with some absent. The repertoire holds 90,000 or so clones, with around 90% as singletons. The specimen sequenced was blood. All receptors come from a woman in her 70s in good health.

The V gene is TRBV5-5, the J gene TRBJ1-5; TRBD1 aligns across 12 bases. This CDR3 is 15 amino acids long. Germline-derived CDR1 and CDR2 are SGHKS and YYEKEE (reference sequence). The V gene end was trimmed by 3 bases and the J gene end by 4 bases; junction bases not matched to a gene: 2. CDR3 amino acids: CASSWGQGANQPQHF. DNA for the CDR3: TGTGCCAGCAGCTGGGGACAGGGGGCAAATCAGCCCCAGCATTTT.

The J gene is TRBJ2-7, the V gene TRBV3-1 (or the pseudogene TRBV3-2); D remains ambiguous. The germline V gene encodes CDR1 LGHDT and CDR2 YNNKEL (reference sequence). The CDR3 has 11 amino acids. Trimming left V 9 bases short and J 6 bases short, with 12 bases between. The CDR3 is CASLGVGEQYF. CDR3 in DNA: TGTGCCAGTCTAGGAGTGGGCGAGCAGTACTTC.

This sequence joins TRBV27 and TRBJ2-7; the D is unclear. The CDR3 has 13 amino acids. The germline V and J ends were trimmed by 2 bases and 1 base, with 6 bases remaining between them. From germline, CDR1 is MNHEY and CDR2 SMNVEV (reference sequence). CDR3 loop: CASSLGQSYEQYF. The CDR3 DNA reads TGTGCCAGCAGTTTAGGCCAGTCCTACGAGCAGTACTTC.

DNA for the CDR3: TGCGCCAGCAGTCCTGACAGGGAGGAGACCCAGTACTTC. Its protein product is CASSPDREETQYF. The gene calls are TRBV5-1 and TRBJ2-5, with 7 bases identical to TRBD1. There are 13 residues in the CDR3. Germline CDR1 is SGHRS and CDR2 is YFSETQ. J gave up 5 bases and V 5 bases, and 6 bases lay outside the gene matches.

This clone was observed a single time. The genes are TRBV14 and TRBJ1-5, with a possible D match to TRBD1 (5 bases). Germline values: CDR1 SGHDN, CDR2 FVKESK. V lost 3 bases and J lost 5, with 11 bases in between. The CDR3 has 14 amino acids. The CDR3 bases are TGTGCCAGCAGCCAGATGGGGGAATATCAGCCCCAGCATTTT. Its translation is CASSQMGEYQPQHF. Looking up the rest from reference TRBV14 and TRBJ1-5 gives the full variable domain: EAGVTQFPSHSVIEKGQTVTLRCDPISGHDNLYWYRRVMGKEIKFLLHFVKESKQDESGMPNNRFLAERTGGTYSTLKVQPAELEDSGVYFCASSQMGEYQPQHFGDGTRLSIL.

This chain links TRBV19 with TRBJ2-3, with 7 bases matching TRBD1. CDR3 size: 15 residues. After removal of 5 bases from V and 4 bases from J, the junction contained 9 bases not matched to a gene. Germline CDR1 reads LNHDA; CDR2 reads SQIVND (reference sequence). DNA for the CDR3: TGTGCCAGTAGTCAAGGACAGGTGAACGCAGATACGCAGTATTTT. The encoded protein is CASSQGQVNADTQYF.

The chain has TRBV11-3 and TRBJ1-1; no clear D gene. V lost 5 bases to trimming and J lost 3 bases, with 10 bases between them. The CDR3 sequence is 13 residues long. Looked up from germline, CDR1 is SGHNT and CDR2 is YENEEA. CDR3 DNA sequence: TGTGCCAGCAGCGCCCAGGATTACACTGAAGCTTTCTTT. Amino acids: CASSAQDYTEAFF.

V is TRBV19 and J is TRBJ1-4; unclear D gene. This CDR3 has 15 residues. V lost 5 bases, J lost 8 bases, and 18 bases lay in between. CDR1 is LNHDA and CDR2 is SQIVND in the germline V gene (reference sequence). The DNA of the CDR3 is TGTGCCAGTAGTGGAGCGGTGGGAGGCCGGGAAAAACTGTTTTTT. Its protein product is CASSGAVGGREKLFF.

The rearrangement uses TRBV7-2 and TRBJ2-7, with D perhaps TRBD1 (5 bases). Germline loops: CDR1 SGHTA, CDR2 FQGNSA. The CDR3 contains 12 residues. With 5 bases removed from V and 5 bases from J, the gap between germline ends came to 10 bases. The chain's CDR3 is CASSHPGNEQYF. The CDR3 DNA sequence: TGTGCCAGCAGCCACCCAGGGAACGAGCAGTACTTC.

This chain uses TRBV3-1 (or the pseudogene TRBV3-2) with TRBJ2-7; maybe TRBD2 (6 bases). The CDR3 is 15 residues long. CDR1 LGHDT and CDR2 YNNKEL come from the germline V gene (reference sequence). V gave up 1 base and J gave up 0 bases, with 10 bases separating them. The CDR3 DNA sequence: TGTGCCAGCAGCCAAGGACTAGGCGGCTCCTACGAGCAGTACTTC. Translated: CASSQGLGGSYEQYF.

The chain couples TRBV7-2 to TRBJ2-2, with a weak D call TRBD2 (6 bases). The CDR3 spans 13 residues. Per the germline V gene, CDR1 is SGHTA and CDR2 is FQGNSA. Trimming stripped 3 bases from V and 7 bases from J, with 9 bases between. The CDR3 coding sequence is TGTGCCAGCAGCTTGGGGGGTGGCGGGGAGCTGTTTTTT. It is translated as CASSLGGGGELFF. Supplemented by reference TRBV7-2 and TRBJ2-2, the full variable domain reads GAGVSQSPSNKVTEKGKDVELRCDPISGHTALYWYRQSLGQGLEFLIYFQGNSAPDKSGLPSDRFSAERTGGSVSTLTIQRTQQEDSAVYLCASSLGGGGELFFGEGSRLTVL.

This sequence joins TRBV4-1 and TRBJ1-6; D is ambiguous. Germline loops: CDR1 MGHRA, CDR2 YSYEKL. The CDR3 covers 16 residues. Trimming shortened V by 3 bases and J by 13 bases, and 22 bases separated the two germline ends. This CDR3 is CASSQIAGLDGYPLHF. In nucleotides, the CDR3 is TGCGCCAGCAGCCAGATCGCTGGACTGGACGGCTATCCCCTCCACTTT.

The rearrangement joins TRBV29-1 to TRBJ1-1; 9 positions agree with TRBD1. V shed 6 bases and J 1 base; nucleotides not matched to a gene: 0. Germline CDR1 and CDR2: SQVTM and ANQGSEA. This CDR3 contains 12 residues. CDR3 sequence reads: CSVDRGNTEAFF. CDR3 in DNA: TGCAGCGTGGACAGGGGGAACACTGAAGCTTTCTTT.

This chain connects TRBV5-5 to TRBJ1-1; a weak D match, TRBD1 (5 bases). Trimming removed 3 bases from V and 7 bases from J, with 7 bases in between. The germline CDR1 and CDR2 sequences are SGHKS and YYEKEE (reference sequence). The CDR3 consists of 11 residues. CDR3 region: CASSWQGEAFF. For the CDR3, the DNA is TGTGCCAGCAGCTGGCAGGGTGAAGCTTTCTTT.

J is TRBJ2-7 and V is TRBV27; D uncertain. Germline-derived CDR1 and CDR2 are MNHEY and SMNVEV (reference sequence). With 2 bases removed from V and 2 bases from J, the gap between germline ends came to 10 bases. The CDR3 sequence is 14 residues long. CDR3 nucleotide sequence: TGTGCCAGCAGTTTACAACCAGGCCCCTACGAGCAGTACTTC. This translates into CASSLQPGPYEQYF.

This clone has a single count. The rearrangement uses TRBV7-2 and TRBJ2-3; TRBD2 agrees at 11 bases. This CDR3 region has 17 residues. Germline V gene lookup returns CDR1 SGHTA and CDR2 FQGNSA. Trimming cost V 1 base and J 5 bases; bases outside gene matches: 8. CDR3 DNA sequence: TGTGCCAGCAGCTTAGACCTACTAGCGGGAGCGGGAGATACGCAGTATTTT. This sequence encodes CASSLDLLAGAGDTQYF.

The rearrangement links TRBV3-1 (or the pseudogene TRBV3-2) to TRBJ1-5, with TRBD1 identical over 7 bases. The CDR3 sequence is 16 residues long. V lost 0 bases to trimming and J lost 3 bases; unmatched junction nucleotides: 5. CDR1 and CDR2 from the germline V gene are LGHDT and YNNKEL (reference sequence). In nucleotides, the CDR3 is TGTGCCAGCAGCCAAGAACAGGGGCGTTACAATCAGCCCCAGCATTTT. It codes for CASSQEQGRYNQPQHF.

This clone has just one count. This rearrangement joins TRBV6-5 to TRBJ2-1, with 10 bases aligning to TRBD2. The CDR3 covers 15 residues. Trimming cost V 6 bases and J 2 bases; bases outside gene matches: 4. Germline lookup yields CDR1 MNHEY and CDR2 SVGAGI. The CDR3 nucleotides are TGTGCCAGCAGCCCCAGCGGGAGGGCCTACAATGAGCAGTTCTTC. Its protein product is CASSPSGRAYNEQFF.

This clone appeared once. The chain joins TRBV6-6 to TRBJ1-1; D ambiguous. CDR1 and CDR2 from the germline V gene are MNHNY and SVGAGI (reference sequence). The V gene lost 10 bases and the J gene lost 1 base, with 13 bases spanning the gap. The CDR3 is 13 amino acids. CDR3: CATTREANTEAFF. The CDR3 region has the DNA TGTGCCACCACCCGTGAGGCGAACACTGAAGCTTTCTTT.

A single count supports this clone. The genes are TRBV3-1 (or the pseudogene TRBV3-2) and TRBJ2-3; D unclear. This CDR3 is 15 amino acids long. Germline values: CDR1 LGHDT, CDR2 YNNKEL (reference sequence). V was clipped by 6 bases and J by 0 bases, with 13 bases between them. The CDR3 DNA reads as TGTGCCAGCAGTCCCATACGGACGAGCACAGATACGCAGTATTTT. Translated: CASSPIRTSTDTQYF.

V is TRBV14 and J is TRBJ2-1; D unresolved. The germline V gene has CDR1 SGHDN and CDR2 FVKESK. The germline V and J ends were trimmed by 3 bases and 6 bases, with 12 bases remaining between them. This CDR3 is built from 14 residues. The DNA of the CDR3 is TGTGCCAGCAGCCACTATCCCCCAGCCAATGAGCAGTTCTTC. Protein sequence: CASSHYPPANEQFF.

The rearrangement uses TRBV9 and TRBJ2-5; D is possibly TRBD2 (5 bases). V lost 3 bases and J lost 4, with 16 bases in between. This CDR3 is built from 15 residues. CDR1 and CDR2 (germline): SGDLS, YYNGEE. The CDR3: CASSGSQGEGETQYF. In DNA form, the CDR3 reads TGTGCCAGCAGCGGTAGTCAAGGCGAGGGAGAGACCCAGTACTTC.

This chain connects TRBV5-8 to TRBJ2-4; D remains ambiguous. The germline V and J ends were trimmed by 1 base and 9 bases, with 11 bases remaining between them. The CDR3 consists of 13 residues. Germline CDR1 SGHTS, CDR2 YDEGEE. CDR3 protein: CASSLKIGGIQYF. Written as DNA, the CDR3 is TGTGCCAGCAGCTTGAAGATTGGTGGCATTCAGTACTTC.

In the case of this clone: A junction boundary mismatches the germline segment, possibly from a read error. The V gene is TRBV6-5, the J gene TRBJ1-5; D call uncertain. The CDR3 has 15 amino acids. The germline V gene has CDR1 MNHEY and CDR2 SVGAGI. The CDR3 DNA is TGTGCCAGCACTTACGCCAGGTATAGCAATCAGCCCCAGCATTTT. This translates into CASTYARYSNQPQHF.

The CDR3 here is CASSLAVGTGELFF. The CDR3 region has the DNA TGTGCCAGCAGTTTAGCGGTGGGAACCGGGGAGCTGTTTTTT. The chain employs TRBV28 and TRBJ2-2; no definite D call. In germline, CDR1 is MDHEN, CDR2 SYDVKM. The CDR3 runs to 14 residues. V lost 2 bases and J lost 5, with 9 bases in between.

This clone showed up just once. The chain carries TRBV6-5 and TRBJ1-4; D remains ambiguous. Germline V CDR1 and CDR2: MNHEY, SVGAGI. Trimming removed 6 bases from V and 0 bases from J, with 11 bases in between. The CDR3 runs to 15 residues. CDR3 residues: CASRVGLTTNEKLFF. CDR3 DNA: TGTGCCAGCAGAGTAGGACTTACAACTAATGAAAAACTGTTTTTT.

This chain connects TRBV5-1 to TRBJ1-4; 8 bases align to TRBD1. V was clipped by 4 bases and J by 7 bases; unmatched bases: 9. This CDR3 region has 15 residues. From germline, CDR1 is SGHRS and CDR2 YFSETQ. The CDR3 reads CASSTGQGWSEKLFF. The CDR3, as DNA: TGCGCCAGCAGCACAGGACAGGGATGGAGTGAAAAACTGTTTTTT.

J is TRBJ1-2 and V is TRBV5-4, with 7 bases aligning to TRBD1. Germline values: CDR1 SGHNT, CDR2 YYREEE (reference sequence). This CDR3 has 15 amino acids. V gave up 1 base and J gave up 5 bases; unmatched junction bases: 8. CDR3 bases: TGTGCCAGCAGCTTGCCGGGACAGACTACATATGGCTACACCTTC. This gives the protein CASSLPGQTTYGYTF. The full variable domain, completed using reference TRBV5-4 and TRBJ1-2, is ETGVTQSPTHLIKTRGQQVTLRCSSQSGHNTVSWYQQALGQGPQFIFQYYREEENGRGNFPPRFSGLQFPNYSSELNVNALELDDSALYLCASSLPGQTTYGYTFGSGTRLTVV.

The genes are TRBV2 and TRBJ1-1; D gene ambiguous. Germline CDR1 and CDR2: SNHLY and FYNNEI. V dropped 5 bases and J dropped 4 bases, with 17 bases sitting between them. This CDR3 is 15 amino acids long. The CDR3 nucleotides read TGTGCCAGCAGTCAGACGGGTCGGGCGGGCACTGAAGCTTTCTTT. It codes for CASSQTGRAGTEAFF.

The rearrangement uses TRBV28 and TRBJ2-3; D not certain. Germline V gene lookup returns CDR1 MDHEN and CDR2 SYDVKM. The CDR3 runs to 11 residues. V lost 9 bases and J lost 10, with 14 bases in between. CDR3 coding DNA: TGTGCCAGTCGGGCCCTCACTGCGCAGTATTTT. Protein: CASRALTAQYF.